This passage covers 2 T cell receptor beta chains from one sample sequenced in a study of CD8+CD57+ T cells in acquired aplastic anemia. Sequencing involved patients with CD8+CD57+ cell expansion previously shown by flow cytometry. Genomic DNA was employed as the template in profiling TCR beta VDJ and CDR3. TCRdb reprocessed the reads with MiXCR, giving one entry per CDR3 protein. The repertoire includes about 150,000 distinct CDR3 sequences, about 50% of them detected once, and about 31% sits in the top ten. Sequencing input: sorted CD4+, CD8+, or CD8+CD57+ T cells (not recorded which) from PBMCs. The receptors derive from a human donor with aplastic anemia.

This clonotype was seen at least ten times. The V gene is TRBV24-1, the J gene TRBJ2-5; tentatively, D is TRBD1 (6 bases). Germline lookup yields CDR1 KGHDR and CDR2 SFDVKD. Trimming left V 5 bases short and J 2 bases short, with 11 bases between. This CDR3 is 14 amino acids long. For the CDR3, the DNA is TGTGCCACCAGTGCCTGGACAGAGCAAGAGACCCAGTACTTC. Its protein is CATSAWTEQETQYF.

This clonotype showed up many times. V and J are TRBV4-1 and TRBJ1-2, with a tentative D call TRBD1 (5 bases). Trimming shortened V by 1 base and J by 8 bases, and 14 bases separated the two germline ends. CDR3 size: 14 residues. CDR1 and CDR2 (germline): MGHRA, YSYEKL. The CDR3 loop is CASSQVQGSRGYTF. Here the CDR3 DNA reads TGCGCCAGCAGCCAAGTTCAGGGTAGTAGAGGCTACACCTTC.